This passage covers 2 T cell receptor beta chains from one sample sequenced in a study of radiation and T cells in renal cell carcinoma. Some clones are missing from TCRdb's copy, which holds only in-frame ones; the method was immunoSEQ multiplex PCR. The sample shows 150,000 to 200,000 clones, about 88% of them seen only once. As for time point: blood 4 weeks post-SBRT, at nephrectomy. As to treatment: 15 Gy SBRT to primary tumor, nephrectomy 4 weeks later. This specimen was blood, taken from a patient whose treatment included radiotherapy and nephrectomy. These receptors were collected from a woman between 45 and 60 years old with renal cell carcinoma.

The rearrangement links TRBV19 to TRBJ1-5; 9 bases line up with TRBD1. Germline V gene sequence: CDR1 LNHDA, CDR2 SQIVND (reference sequence). There are 14 residues in the CDR3. V lost 8 bases to trimming and J lost 5 bases; unmatched junction nucleotides: 7. The CDR3 DNA reads TGTGCCAGTGGGACGCGGGACAGGGATCAGCCCCAGCATTTT. It is translated as CASGTRDRDQPQHF.

The V and J genes are TRBV5-6 and TRBJ1-2; TRBD1 might be the D (5 bases). The length of the CDR3 is 13 residues. V shed 5 bases and J shed 2 bases, with 10 bases lying between them. Looked up from germline, CDR1 is SGHDT and CDR2 is YYEEEE. CDR3 residues: CASRAGTNYGYTF. CDR3 DNA sequence: TGTGCCAGCAGGGCCGGGACGAACTATGGCTACACCTTC.